This TCR beta chain comes out of a study of cytomegalovirus exposure and HLA in healthy donors. V lost 0 bases, J lost 3 bases, and 5 bases stayed unmatched. CDR1 SGHRS and CDR2 YFSETQ come from the germline V gene. The CDR3 has 15 amino acids. 60 Vbeta and 13 Jbeta primers were used in PCR. Here immunoSEQ multiplex PCR was the method, and the copy in TCRdb shows in-frame clones only, minus some. The repertoire holds just under 95,000 clones, with around four fifths as singletons. Details on this clone: Its antigen is unidentified.

Study results and caveats: In vitro checks showed that three CMV-associated chains really do target CMV antigens. Usually a TCR sequence was rare, but some public TCRs were found in many donors.

The receptor was isolated from a man over 45 in good health and CMV-seropositive. This chain connects TRBV5-1 to TRBJ2-5, with 7 bases lining up with TRBD2. What was sequenced was PBMCs. The DNA for the CDR3 is TGCGCCAGCAGCTTGGAGGGGACTAAGGAAGAGACCCAGTACTTC. Protein sequence: CASSLEGTKEETQYF.